The 24 T cell receptor beta chains given below trace back to one sample, sequenced in a study of blood T cells in healthy people across ages. A J-beta primer mix and a sample-barcoded 5' primer were used in a second PCR of about 6 to 12 cycles. TCRdb reprocessed the 5' RACE reads via MiXCR and lists one record per CDR3 protein. The sample yields roughly 1.5 million distinct CDR3 sequences, approximately 39% seen once. Sequencing was performed on blood. These receptors were collected from a woman aged 18-35 years in good health.

The V and J genes are TRBV6-6 and TRBJ2-7; tentatively, D is TRBD1 (5 bases). The germline CDR1 and CDR2 sequences are MNHNY and SVGAGI (reference sequence). V dropped 0 bases and J dropped 6 bases, with 12 bases sitting between them. The CDR3 runs to 14 residues. The CDR3 protein is CASSYSRQGREQYF. The CDR3 region has the DNA TGTGCCAGCAGTTACTCGAGGCAGGGTCGCGAGCAGTACTTC.

The V and J genes are TRBV5-1 and TRBJ2-3; 7 positions agree with TRBD2. There are 16 residues in the CDR3. CDR1 is SGHRS, CDR2 YFSETQ, per germline. Losses at the gene ends were 4 bases for V and 5 bases for J; bases not matched to a gene: 13. DNA of the CDR3: TGCGCCAGCAGCCCGACGGACGCGGGAGACAAAGATACGCAGTATTTT. Its translation: CASSPTDAGDKDTQYF. Drawing the rest from reference TRBV5-1 and TRBJ2-3, the complete variable domain is KAGVTQTPRYLIKTRGQQVTLSCSPISGHRSVSWYQQTPGQGLQFLFEYFSETQRNKGNFPGRFSGRQFSNSRSEMNVSTLELGDSALYLCASSPTDAGDKDTQYFGPGTRLTVL.

This clonotype has a handful of counts. The rearrangement links TRBV14 to TRBJ2-3, with 7 nucleotides matching TRBD1. The CDR3 runs 15 residues. V lost 0 bases and J lost 3; bases outside the gene matches: 3. Germline V gene data show CDR1 as SGHDN and CDR2 as FVKESK. In DNA, the CDR3 is TGTGCCAGCAGCCAAGATTTCAGGGGGACAGATACGCAGTATTTT. Protein: CASSQDFRGTDTQYF.

The rearrangement uses TRBV20-1 and TRBJ2-4; 12 bases match TRBD1. The J call is uncertain, as TRBJ2-7 better fits the DNA end. Germline V lookup: CDR1 DFQATT, CDR2 SNEGSKA (reference sequence). CDR3 size: 14 residues. For the CDR3, the DNA is TGCAGTGCTCGGGACAGGGGGCAGTGGTACGAGCAGTACTTC. This encodes CSARDRGQWYEQYF.

This clonotype was detected a few times. V usage is TRBV6-2 or TRBV6-3 and J usage is TRBJ2-7, with D perhaps matching TRBD1 (6 bases). Germline V gene lookup returns CDR1 MNHEY and CDR2 SVGEGT. The CDR3 has 15 amino acids. The V and J ends lost 7 bases and 3 bases respectively, with 19 bases between them. The CDR3 here is CASTQRQGKIYEQYF. The CDR3 nucleotides are TGTGCCAGCACCCAGAGGCAGGGGAAAATCTACGAGCAGTACTTC.

CDR3 sequence reads: CASSRRTGQETQYF. Here the CDR3 DNA reads TGTGCCAGCAGCCGCCGGACAGGGCAAGAGACCCAGTACTTC. The chain employs TRBV3-1 and TRBJ2-5, with 8 bases identical to TRBD1. Germline CDR1 reads LGHDT; CDR2 reads YNNKEL (reference sequence). CDR3 length equals 14 residues. V trimming: 4 bases; J trimming: 2 bases; junction bases outside the gene matches: 3.

The CDR3 protein is CASSPREAYNEQFF. In DNA, the CDR3 is TGTGCCAGCTCCCCCAGAGAGGCCTACAATGAGCAGTTCTTC. V and J are TRBV7-9 and TRBJ2-1; unclear D gene. The CDR3 sequence is 14 residues long. CDR1 and CDR2 from the germline V gene are SEHNR and FQNEAQ (reference sequence). The V and J ends lost 8 bases and 2 bases respectively, with 13 bases between them. Full variable domain (remainder filled in from reference TRBV7-9 and TRBJ2-1): DTGVSQNPRHKITKRGQNVTFRCDPISEHNRLYWYRQTLGQGPEFLTYFQNEAQLEKSRLLSDRFSAERPKGSFSTLEIQRTEQGDSAMYLCASSPREAYNEQFFGPGTRLTVL.

The genes are TRBV24-1 and TRBJ2-5; either TRBD1 or TRBD2 may fit D (6 bases each). CDR3 size: 12 residues. CDR1 is KGHDR, CDR2 SFDVKD, per germline. V was cut by 9 bases and J by 4 bases, with 11 bases left in between. The CDR3 protein is CATEGGRETQYF. CDR3 coding DNA: TGTGCCACCGAGGGGGGACGAGAGACCCAGTACTTC.

The chain couples TRBV4-3 to TRBJ2-1, with TRBD1 matching over 7 bases. J gave up 10 bases and V 4 bases, and 16 bases lay outside the gene matches. This CDR3 comprises 16 residues. The V gene's germline CDR1 is LGHNA and CDR2 YSLEER. The CDR3 loop reads CASSRVVGTASYEQFF. The CDR3 DNA is TGCGCCAGCAGCCGAGTGGTAGGGACAGCTTCCTACGAGCAGTTCTTC.

V is TRBV7-2 and J is TRBJ1-1; weak D call: TRBD1 (6 bases). This CDR3 spans 15 amino acids. V was cut by 0 bases and J by 6 bases, with 14 bases left in between. Germline V gives CDR1 SGHTA, CDR2 FQGNSA. The CDR3 sequence: CASSLAPGAQSEAFF. CDR3 nucleotides: TGTGCCAGCAGCTTAGCTCCGGGGGCGCAATCTGAAGCTTTCTTT.

The chain has TRBV5-1 and TRBJ2-3; D gene ambiguous. This CDR3 has 14 residues. Germline V CDR1 and CDR2: SGHRS, YFSETQ. Between the trimmed V and J ends, which lost 3 bases and 3 bases, there was a span of 11 bases. Here the CDR3 reads CASSSGVSTDTQYF. The CDR3 region has the DNA TGCGCCAGCAGCTCGGGCGTTTCTACAGATACGCAGTATTTT.

V usage is TRBV12-3 or TRBV12-4 and J usage is TRBJ1-1; no firm D call. The CDR3 is 13 amino acids. V dropped 11 bases and J dropped 1 base, with 14 bases sitting between them. CDR3 DNA: TGTGCCTCCCGCGACTGGGCGAACACTGAAGCTTTCTTT. This codes for CASRDWANTEAFF.

The V call is TRBV29-1, the J call TRBJ2-3; D is unresolved. Germline lookup yields CDR1 SQVTM and CDR2 ANQGSEA. The CDR3 is 12 amino acids. Trimming took 3 bases from V and 0 from J, leaving 4 bases between them. The CDR3 coding sequence is TGCAGCGTTGACGTCAGCACAGATACGCAGTATTTT. Its protein is CSVDVSTDTQYF.

The rearrangement joins TRBV7-6 to TRBJ2-1, with D possibly TRBD1 on 5 matching bases. V was pared by 8 bases and J by 3 bases, with 8 bases between. The CDR3 sequence is 12 residues long. Per the germline V gene, CDR1 is SGHVS and CDR2 is FNYEAQ. Here the CDR3 reads CASADNYNEQFF. The CDR3 nucleotides read TGTGCCAGCGCGGACAACTACAATGAGCAGTTCTTC. Using reference TRBV7-6 and TRBJ2-1 for the parts outside the CDR3, the full variable domain is GAGVSQSPRYKVTKRGQDVALRCDPISGHVSLYWYRQALGQGPEFLTYFNYEAQQDKSGLPNDRFSAERPEGSISTLTIQRTEQRDSAMYRCASADNYNEQFFGPGTRLTVL.

The V and J genes are TRBV4-1 and TRBJ2-1; 7 bases agree with TRBD2. V trimming: 3 bases; J trimming: 13 bases; junction bases outside the gene matches: 12. Germline CDR1 reads MGHRA; CDR2 reads YSYEKL. The CDR3 contains 14 residues. The CDR3 bases are TGCGCCAGCAGCCATAGACTAGCTGAAGAGACCCAGTTCTTC. Protein: CASSHRLAEETQFF.

The chain carries TRBV27 and TRBJ2-4; D gene unclear. V was pared by 2 bases and J by 12 bases, with 23 bases between. Germline V lookup: CDR1 MNHEY, CDR2 SMNVEV (reference sequence). The CDR3 runs to 16 residues. The CDR3: CASSLEGHGPAGTQYF. DNA for the CDR3: TGTGCCAGCAGTTTAGAAGGGCACGGTCCTGCCGGCACTCAGTACTTC.

The J gene is TRBJ2-5, the V gene TRBV6-2 or TRBV6-3; 7 bases map to TRBD1. From germline, CDR1 is MNHEY and CDR2 SVGEGT. The CDR3 has 15 residues. V shed 0 bases, J shed 11 bases, and the junction held 12 bases outside the gene matches. The DNA of the CDR3 is TGTGCCAGCAGTTACTCGATTAGGGGGCGTAATGAGCAGTACTTC. Protein: CASSYSIRGRNEQYF.

This clonotype was counted a few times. The chain combines TRBV20-1 with TRBJ2-2, with 7 bases fitting TRBD2. This CDR3 contains 13 residues. Germline V gene sequence: CDR1 DFQATT, CDR2 SNEGSKA (reference sequence). J gave up 4 bases and V 5 bases, and 4 bases lay outside the gene matches. Written as DNA, the CDR3 is TGCAGTGCTCCACGGACTAGCACCGGGGAGCTGTTTTTT. Protein sequence: CSAPRTSTGELFF.

The rearrangement uses TRBV5-1 and TRBJ2-7; D ambiguous. The CDR3 totals 13 residues. Looked up from germline, CDR1 is SGHRS and CDR2 is YFSETQ. Trimming left V 4 bases short and J 2 bases short, with 10 bases between. CDR3: CASSATETYEQYF. CDR3 in DNA: TGCGCCAGCAGCGCGACGGAGACCTACGAGCAGTACTTC.

The CDR3 nucleotides read TGTGCCAGCAGTTACGCCATTGGAGCCTACGAGCAGTACTTC. Its protein is CASSYAIGAYEQYF. This chain links TRBV6-5 with TRBJ2-7; no clear D. The germline V gene encodes CDR1 MNHEY and CDR2 SVGAGI. With 2 bases removed from V and 2 bases from J, the gap between germline ends came to 10 bases. The CDR3 runs to 14 residues.

This clonotype appeared once. The chain employs TRBV7-9 and TRBJ1-2, with a possible D match to TRBD1 (5 bases). Germline CDR1 and CDR2: SEHNR and FQNEAQ (reference sequence). V dropped 1 base and J dropped 7 bases, with 19 bases sitting between them. There are 16 residues in the CDR3. CDR3 nucleotide sequence: TGTGCCAGCAGCTTAGATTCCCAGGGCCGTAATGGTGGCTACACCTTC. Translating it yields CASSLDSQGRNGGYTF.

V and J are TRBV20-1 and TRBJ2-3; no reliable D call. The germline CDR1 and CDR2 sequences are DFQATT and SNEGSKA (reference sequence). This CDR3 has 14 amino acids. V was cut by 1 base and J by 4 bases, with 12 bases left in between. The chain's CDR3 is CSARGQIGPDTQYF. The CDR3 coding sequence is TGCAGTGCTAGAGGGCAGATCGGGCCAGATACGCAGTATTTT.

The chain has TRBV6-5 and TRBJ2-5, with 7 bases aligning to TRBD2. The CDR3 runs 14 residues. Per the germline V gene, CDR1 is MNHEY and CDR2 is SVGAGI. V gave up 0 bases and J gave up 3 bases; unmatched junction bases: 1. The chain's CDR3 is CASSYSAGKETQYF. The CDR3 DNA sequence: TGTGCCAGCAGTTACTCAGCGGGGAAAGAGACCCAGTACTTC.

The chain has TRBV7-8 and TRBJ2-1; 7 bases match TRBD2. The J segment lost 6 bases and the V segment lost 5 bases, leaving 13 bases of the junction unmatched. The germline V gene has CDR1 SGHVS and CDR2 FQNEAQ. The CDR3 has 16 residues. CDR3 DNA sequence: TGTGCCAGCAGCGGCCCCAGCGGGACCCTTGGCAATGAGCAGTTCTTC. This translates into CASSGPSGTLGNEQFF.